This TCR beta chain was profiled in a study of shared clonotypes between healthy human individuals. Only a few counts were recorded for this clone. This table comes from immunoSEQ multiplex PCR, and its TCRdb copy is limited to in-frame clones, with some not included. In the table there are about a million clones, around three quarters of which are singletons. The germline CDR1 and CDR2 sequences are SGHDN and FVKESK. The CDR3 is 16 residues long. Trimming removed 0 bases at V and 1 base at J, with 12 bases between. V and J are TRBV14 and TRBJ2-5; D ambiguous. The clonotype originates from a man in his late teens or twenties in good health. Some clones in this sample may be carry-over from other donors' samples. Sequencing was done on a sample of memory CD4+ T cells from PBMCs. Subset: CD45RA-negative fraction. The CDR3 coding sequence is TGTGCCAGCAGCCAAGATCCCAGGCGCGGCCAAGAGACCCAGTACTTC. Translating gives CASSQDPRRGQETQYF.